One and the same sample provided the 24 T cell receptor beta chains below, sequenced in a study of T-cell reconstitution after alpha-beta-depleted transplantation in children. TCRbeta library preparation incorporated unique molecular identifiers. TCRdb fed the PCR reads into MiXCR, producing one record per CDR3 protein. Here the sample spans about 470,000 distinct CDR3 sequences, roughly 43% being singletons. The sequencing here drew on PBMCs, taken before TCRalphabeta/CD19-depleted stem cell transplant. The receptors were sampled from a girl aged 2 to 10 with aplastic anemia, due to receive a stem cell transplant.

This chain joins TRBV29-1 and TRBJ2-1; D is perhaps TRBD1 (5 bases). CDR3 size: 15 residues. The V and J ends lost 3 bases and 4 bases respectively, with 16 bases between them. From germline, CDR1 is SQVTM and CDR2 ANQGSEA. CDR3 DNA sequence: TGCAGCGTTGAGAAGAACGGACACCCGTACAATGAGCAGTTCTTC. Protein sequence: CSVEKNGHPYNEQFF.

The gene calls are TRBV20-1 and TRBJ1-5; D is undetermined. The V gene lost 5 bases and the J gene lost 0 bases, with 14 bases spanning the gap. This CDR3 spans 15 amino acids. Germline-derived CDR1 and CDR2 are DFQATT and SNEGSKA (reference sequence). CDR3 amino acids: CSAQSDTYSNQPQHF. Here the CDR3 DNA reads TGCAGTGCTCAAAGTGACACGTATAGCAATCAGCCCCAGCATTTT.

Ten or more counts support this clonotype. CDR3 residues: CATSRRTTDTQYF. The DNA for the CDR3 is TGTGCCACCAGCCGGCGTACTACGGATACGCAGTATTTT. The chain is built from TRBV15 and TRBJ2-3; D remains ambiguous. Germline V lookup: CDR1 LNHNV, CDR2 YYDKDF (reference sequence). Trimming removed 5 bases from V and 6 bases from J, with 12 bases in between. The CDR3 runs 13 residues.

This chain connects TRBV7-2 to TRBJ2-3; 8 nucleotides agree with TRBD2. The CDR3 runs 15 residues. J gave up 4 bases and V 4 bases, and 7 bases lay outside the gene matches. Germline-derived CDR1 and CDR2 are SGHTA and FQGNSA. For the CDR3, the DNA is TGTGCCAGCAGCTCTCCCGGGGGGGCCGCAGATACGCAGTATTTT. Its protein product is CASSSPGGAADTQYF.

The genes are TRBV28 and TRBJ2-5, with 9 bases that match TRBD1. CDR1 is MDHEN and CDR2 is SYDVKM in the germline V gene. The CDR3 sequence is 14 residues long. V was clipped by 6 bases and J by 5 bases; unmatched bases: 7. CDR3 DNA: TGTGCCAGCAGAGGGACAGGGCTCGGGGAGACCCAGTACTTC. Protein: CASRGTGLGETQYF.

This clonotype has at least ten counts. DNA for the CDR3: TGTGCCACCAGCAGAGATCGCGGCACCCTAGACGAGCAGTACTTC. Translated, it gives CATSRDRGTLDEQYF. This chain joins TRBV15 and TRBJ2-7; D gene unclear. Germline V lookup: CDR1 LNHNV, CDR2 YYDKDF (reference sequence). The CDR3 spans 15 residues. V shed 0 bases and J shed 5 bases, with 14 bases lying between them.

Comments on this clonotype: A single base separates this from a much larger clone, so it may be a read error. The rearrangement joins TRBV7-2 to TRBJ2-7, with 8 bases lining up with TRBD1. This CDR3 is built from 15 residues. Germline V gene data show CDR1 as SGHTA and CDR2 as FQGNSA. Losses at the gene ends were 0 bases for V and 0 bases for J; bases not matched to a gene: 1. CDR3 amino acids: CASSLAGQVSYEQYF. CDR3 in DNA: TGTGCCAGCAGCTTAGCGGGACAGGTCTCCTACGAGCAGTACTTC.

The gene calls are TRBV7-9 and TRBJ1-3, with D unclear. Trimming took 5 bases from V and 0 from J, leaving 11 bases between them. The CDR3 loop spans 15 amino acids. Germline V lookup: CDR1 SEHNR, CDR2 FQNEAQ (reference sequence). CDR3 DNA: TGTGCCAGCAGCGTTACCCGGGTCTCTGGAAACACCATATATTTT. Its translation is CASSVTRVSGNTIYF.

This clonotype occurred many times. The CDR3 is CASSLEGGGPDNEQFF. The CDR3 coding sequence is TGCGCCAGCAGCTTGGAGGGGGGAGGGCCCGACAATGAGCAGTTCTTC. The chain has TRBV5-1 and TRBJ2-1; TRBD2 is a possible D gene (7 bases). The CDR3 spans 16 residues. The V end was cut by 0 bases, the J end by 5 bases, with 15 bases between. Germline CDR1 SGHRS, CDR2 YFSETQ. Combining the CDR3 with reference TRBV5-1 and TRBJ2-1 gives the whole variable domain KAGVTQTPRYLIKTRGQQVTLSCSPISGHRSVSWYQQTPGQGLQFLFEYFSETQRNKGNFPGRFSGRQFSNSRSEMNVSTLELGDSALYLCASSLEGGGPDNEQFFGPGTRLTVL.

Comment on this clonotype: Compared with germline, one end of the junction differs, possibly owing to a read error. The chain links TRBV30 to TRBJ2-7; perhaps TRBD2 as D (6 bases). Germline V gene sequence: CDR1 GTSNPN, CDR2 SVGIG (reference sequence). The CDR3 runs to 11 residues. CDR3: CAWSVGTTSIF. The CDR3 DNA sequence: TGTGCCTGGAGTGTAGGGACGACTAGTATCTTC.

This clonotype turned up a few times. The chain joins TRBV5-6 to TRBJ1-2; D unresolved. Per the germline V gene, CDR1 is SGHDT and CDR2 is YYEEEE. This CDR3 spans 13 amino acids. Trimming left V 4 bases short and J 4 bases short, with 11 bases between. The CDR3 coding sequence is TGTGCCAGCAGCCCCGCCTTGAGCTATGGCTACACCTTC. This gives the protein CASSPALSYGYTF.

The rearrangement joins TRBV4-2 to TRBJ1-2; TRBD1 might be the D (6 bases). The V gene lost 4 bases and the J gene lost 2 bases, with 11 bases spanning the gap. From germline, CDR1 is LGHNA and CDR2 YNFKEQ. This CDR3 contains 14 residues. The CDR3 reads CASSPGHRNYGYTF. The CDR3 DNA is TGTGCCAGCAGCCCGGGACATCGCAACTATGGCTACACCTTC.

The V and J genes are TRBV12-3 or TRBV12-4 and TRBJ2-2, with D perhaps being TRBD1 or TRBD2 (5 bases each). The CDR3 loop spans 15 amino acids. Between the trimmed V and J ends, which lost 6 bases and 11 bases, there was a span of 22 bases. CDR3 protein: CASSPGTEHKAELFF. CDR3 in DNA: TGTGCCAGCAGCCCCGGGACCGAACACAAAGCTGAGCTGTTTTTT.

This clonotype was counted between two and nine times. V is TRBV24-1 and J is TRBJ1-3; D is uncertain. This CDR3 has 13 residues. Germline CDR1 and CDR2: KGHDR and SFDVKD. V gave up 0 bases and J gave up 3 bases, with 2 bases separating them. CDR3 nucleotides: TGTGCCACCAGTGATTTGCGTGGAAACACCATATATTTT. Its translation is CATSDLRGNTIYF.

This clonotype was detected many times. The chain joins TRBV5-1 to TRBJ1-1; D is perhaps TRBD1 (5 bases). V was clipped by 4 bases and J by 8 bases, with 6 bases between them. Looked up from germline, CDR1 is SGHRS and CDR2 is YFSETQ. The length of the CDR3 is 10 residues. CDR3 sequence: CASSAGEAFF. The CDR3 DNA sequence: TGCGCCAGCAGCGCAGGGGAAGCTTTCTTT. Full variable domain (missing parts from reference TRBV5-1 and TRBJ1-1): KAGVTQTPRYLIKTRGQQVTLSCSPISGHRSVSWYQQTPGQGLQFLFEYFSETQRNKGNFPGRFSGRQFSNSRSEMNVSTLELGDSALYLCASSAGEAFFGQGTRLTVV.

CDR3 region: CASSQVGWVTSGVQETQYF. The CDR3 nucleotides read TGTGCCAGCAGCCAAGTAGGTTGGGTAACTAGCGGGGTCCAAGAGACCCAGTACTTC. This chain connects TRBV3-1 to TRBJ2-5, with 10 positions matching TRBD2. This CDR3 comprises 19 residues. Germline assignment: CDR1 LGHDT and CDR2 YNNKEL (reference sequence). Losses at the gene ends were 1 base for V and 1 base for J; bases not matched to a gene: 12.

Only a few counts were recorded for this clonotype. This rearrangement joins TRBV7-9 to TRBJ1-1; TRBD1 might be the D (5 bases). The V end was cut by 3 bases, the J end by 1 base, with 9 bases between. This CDR3 has 14 residues. Per the germline V gene, CDR1 is SEHNR and CDR2 is FQNEAQ (reference sequence). CDR3 sequence: CASSFTGSNTEAFF. CDR3 sequence (DNA): TGTGCCAGCAGCTTTACAGGCTCGAACACTGAAGCTTTCTTT.

This clonotype was found once. The V and J genes are TRBV7-8 and TRBJ2-7; no clear D. V shed 9 bases and J shed 6 bases, with 18 bases lying between them. The CDR3 length is 13 residues. The germline V gene encodes CDR1 SGHVS and CDR2 FQNEAQ. As DNA, the CDR3 is TGTGCCAGGGGCTCGAGACTCCCCTTCGAGCAGTACTTC. Residues: CARGSRLPFEQYF. Supplemented by reference TRBV7-8 and TRBJ2-7, the full variable domain reads GAGVSQSPRYKVAKRGQDVALRCDPISGHVSLFWYQQALGQGPEFLTYFQNEAQLDKSGLPSDRFFAERPEGSVSTLKIQRTQQEDSAVYLCARGSRLPFEQYFGPGTRLTVT.

The rearrangement links TRBV7-6 to TRBJ2-3; TRBD2 agrees at 9 bases. Trimming took 3 bases from V and 6 from J; bases not matched to a gene: 16. The germline CDR1 and CDR2 sequences are SGHVS and FNYEAQ. The CDR3 loop spans 18 amino acids. CDR3 residues: CASSFAPYGSAGGDTQYF. In DNA form, the CDR3 reads TGTGCCAGCAGCTTCGCCCCCTACGGTAGTGCGGGAGGGGATACGCAGTATTTT.

This clonotype was counted at least ten times. The chain has TRBV7-2 and TRBJ2-4, with D maybe TRBD2 (5 bases). Germline lookup yields CDR1 SGHTA and CDR2 FQGNSA. V lost 5 bases and J lost 15, with 17 bases in between. CDR3 length equals 12 residues. DNA of the CDR3: TGTGCCAGCAGCCCCCAGATGGGAGTGGCGTACTTC. Residues: CASSPQMGVAYF.

This clonotype was seen only a few times. V gene TRBV14 combines with J gene TRBJ2-1; 13 nucleotides agree with TRBD2. There are 15 residues in the CDR3. Trimming cost V 3 bases and J 7 bases; bases outside gene matches: 3. The germline V gene encodes CDR1 SGHDN and CDR2 FVKESK. CDR3 loop: CASSQGLAGLNEQFF. The CDR3 DNA reads as TGTGCCAGCAGCCAGGGACTAGCGGGATTAAATGAGCAGTTCTTC.

The CDR3 spells CASSLTSGDVGYNEQFF. The DNA for the CDR3 is TGTGCCAGCAGTTTGACTAGCGGGGATGTGGGCTACAATGAGCAGTTCTTC. V usage is TRBV12-3 or TRBV12-4 and J usage is TRBJ2-1; 11 nucleotides line up with TRBD2. The CDR3 covers 17 residues. J lost 3 bases, V lost 3 bases, and 7 bases had no gene match.

A note on this clonotype: This could be a read error, since a much larger clone is one nucleotide away. This chain links TRBV3-1 with TRBJ2-1; no firm D call. Germline V lookup: CDR1 LGHDT, CDR2 YNNKEL (reference sequence). CDR3 length equals 12 residues. V was pared by 0 bases and J by 7 bases, with 4 bases between. The CDR3 region has the DNA TGTGCCAGCAGCCAAGACTGGAATGAGCAGTTCTTC. Residues: CASSQDWNEQFF.

This clonotype has more than one count but fewer than ten. The CDR3 coding sequence is TGTGCCAGCAGCGCTGGGTGGGACAGCTACAATCAGCCCCAGCATTTT. It specifies CASSAGWDSYNQPQHF. The chain joins TRBV5-6 to TRBJ1-5, with 7 positions matching TRBD1. Germline CDR1 and CDR2: SGHDT and YYEEEE. The CDR3 is 16 residues long. V lost 4 bases to trimming and J lost 3 bases; unmatched junction nucleotides: 10.